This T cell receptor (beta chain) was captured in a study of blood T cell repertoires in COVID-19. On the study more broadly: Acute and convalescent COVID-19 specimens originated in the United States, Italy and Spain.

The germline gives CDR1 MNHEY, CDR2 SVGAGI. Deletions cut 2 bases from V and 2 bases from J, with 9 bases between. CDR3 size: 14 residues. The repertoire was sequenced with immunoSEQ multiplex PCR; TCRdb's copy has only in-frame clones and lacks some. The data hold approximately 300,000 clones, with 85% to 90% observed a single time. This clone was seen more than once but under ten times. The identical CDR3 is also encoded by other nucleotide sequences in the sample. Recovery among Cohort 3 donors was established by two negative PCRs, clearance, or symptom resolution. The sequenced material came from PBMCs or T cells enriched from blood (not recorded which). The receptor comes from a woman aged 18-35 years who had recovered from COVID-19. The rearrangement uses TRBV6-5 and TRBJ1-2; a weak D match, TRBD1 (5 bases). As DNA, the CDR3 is TGTGCCAGCAGTTACGGTAGGGGAAACTATGGCTACACCTTC. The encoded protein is CASSYGRGNYGYTF.